The 18 T cell receptor beta chains listed next were all sequenced from one sample in a study of T-cell memory formation after mild COVID-19. Each CDR3 protein is one row after TCRdb ran MiXCR on the 5' RACE reads. The table includes 400,000 or so distinct CDR3 sequences, around 20% detected once. The source material was PBMCs or a T cell subset sorted from them (not recorded which). Receptor source: an adult woman who had mild COVID-19 (a few samples of this study predate the infection). Cell type and time point are not known.

This clonotype has more than one count but fewer than ten. The chain joins TRBV24-1 to TRBJ1-2; D unclear. Germline values: CDR1 KGHDR, CDR2 SFDVKD. The CDR3 runs 15 residues. V was cut by 8 bases and J by 1 base, with 16 bases left in between. This chain's CDR3 is CATNQNPGINYGYTF. Here the CDR3 DNA reads TGTGCCACCAATCAAAACCCCGGGATTAACTATGGCTACACCTTC.

This clonotype was seen a single time. The chain employs TRBV27 and TRBJ1-2, with TRBD1 identical over 8 bases. V shed 4 bases and J 4 bases; nucleotides not matched to a gene: 14. The germline CDR1 and CDR2 sequences are MNHEY and SMNVEV (reference sequence). The CDR3 runs to 17 residues. The CDR3 here is CASSSRQGSLYPYGYTF. The CDR3 DNA reads as TGTGCCAGCAGTTCCCGACAGGGGTCCCTTTACCCCTATGGCTACACCTTC.

This clonotype was observed a handful of times. The rearrangement links TRBV7-6 to TRBJ2-6; D is undetermined. Deletions cut 1 base from V and 2 bases from J, with 12 bases between. The CDR3 is 17 amino acids. Germline values: CDR1 SGHVS, CDR2 FNYEAQ. The CDR3: CASSLGVVAPGANVLTF. Here the CDR3 DNA reads TGTGCCAGCAGCTTAGGGGTGGTGGCGCCTGGGGCCAACGTCCTGACTTTC.

This clonotype has just a few counts. The chain combines TRBV6-1 with TRBJ1-1, with D possibly being TRBD1 (6 bases). Germline CDR1 and CDR2: MNHNS and SASEGT. This CDR3 has 10 amino acids. The V end was cut by 11 bases, the J end by 10 bases, with 14 bases between. CDR3 nucleotide sequence: TGTGCCGGCAAACAGGGTGCAGCTTTCTTT. Translating it yields CAGKQGAAFF.

The J gene is TRBJ2-5, the V gene TRBV5-4; the D is unclear. Germline V gives CDR1 SGHNT, CDR2 YYREEE (reference sequence). The CDR3 extends over 14 amino acids. The V end lost 2 bases, the J end lost 4 bases, and 12 bases lay between the germline ends. The CDR3 nucleotides read TGTGCCAGCAGCTTAAAAGGGTACGGAGAGACCCAGTACTTC. This codes for CASSLKGYGETQYF.

This clonotype was found a few times. The chain has TRBV4-2 and TRBJ2-7; 8 bases agree with TRBD2. The CDR3 runs 16 residues. Germline V lookup: CDR1 LGHNA, CDR2 YNFKEQ. The V gene end was trimmed by 1 base and the J gene end by 3 bases; junction bases not matched to a gene: 8. The CDR3 reads CASSQVAAGGGYEQYF. In DNA, the CDR3 is TGTGCCAGCAGCCAAGTGGCGGCGGGAGGTGGCTACGAGCAGTACTTC.

A few counts support this clonotype. This chain links TRBV11-2 with TRBJ2-3; 7 nucleotides agree with TRBD1. The CDR3 has 13 residues. Germline CDR1 SGHAT, CDR2 FQNNGV. The V and J ends lost 5 bases and 5 bases, in that order; junction bases with no gene match: 4. The CDR3 DNA sequence: TGTGCCAGCAGCAGCCACAGGGGAGATACGCAGTATTTT. Translated, it gives CASSSHRGDTQYF. Full variable domain (missing parts from reference TRBV11-2 and TRBJ2-3): EAGVAQSPRYKIIEKRQSVAFWCNPISGHATLYWYQQILGQGPKLLIQFQNNGVVDDSQLPKDRFSAERLKGVDSTLKIQPAKLEDSAVYLCASSSHRGDTQYFGPGTRLTVL.

This clonotype has just a few counts. V is TRBV7-9 and J is TRBJ2-7; D is possibly TRBD1 (5 bases). The CDR3 has 14 amino acids. The V gene's germline CDR1 is SEHNR and CDR2 FQNEAQ (reference sequence). V lost 5 bases to trimming and J lost 2 bases, with 13 bases between them. The CDR3 is CASSVKGIPYEQYF. CDR3 DNA sequence: TGTGCCAGCAGCGTGAAGGGGATTCCCTACGAGCAGTACTTC.

Only a few counts were recorded for this clonotype. The V and J genes are TRBV6-5 and TRBJ1-1; D might be TRBD1 (6 bases). CDR1 and CDR2 (germline): MNHEY, SVGAGI. Trimming cost V 5 bases and J 6 bases, with 13 bases left between them. The CDR3 totals 13 residues. CDR3 nucleotide sequence: TGTGCCAGCAGTCAAGGGGGTAGCGCTGAAGCTTTCTTT. Translating it yields CASSQGGSAEAFF.

This clonotype has a single count. The chain combines TRBV7-3 with TRBJ1-1; 7 positions agree with TRBD1. J gave up 11 bases and V 4 bases, and 10 bases lay outside the gene matches. Germline V gene sequence: CDR1 SGHTA, CDR2 FQGTGA. CDR3 length equals 13 residues. In DNA, the CDR3 is TGTGCCAGCAGCTCCGGACAGGTTCAGGATGCTTTCTTT. Its protein is CASSSGQVQDAFF.

This chain joins TRBV7-2 and TRBJ2-3, with D possibly being TRBD1 (6 bases). CDR1 is SGHTA, CDR2 FQGNSA, per germline. The CDR3 sequence is 18 residues long. V lost 5 bases, J lost 6 bases, and 27 bases lay in between. The CDR3 sequence: CASSTRGHPGIRGDTQYF. The CDR3 bases are TGTGCCAGCAGCACCCGGGGACACCCTGGGATTCGCGGGGATACGCAGTATTTT.

This chain joins TRBV6-6 and TRBJ1-2; D remains unclear. V lost 5 bases to trimming and J lost 8 bases, with 12 bases between them. Germline lookup yields CDR1 MNHNY and CDR2 SVGAGI (reference sequence). CDR3 size: 12 residues. DNA for the CDR3: TGTGCCAGCAGTCTAGACTCACAAGGCTACACCTTC. Translating it yields CASSLDSQGYTF.

This clonotype came up a few times. J is TRBJ2-5 and V is TRBV5-1; no clear D. CDR3 size: 14 residues. Germline CDR1 is SGHRS and CDR2 is YFSETQ. Trimming shortened V by 1 base and J by 7 bases, and 14 bases separated the two germline ends. CDR3 in amino acids: CASSLNPLEGTQYF. The CDR3 DNA reads TGCGCCAGCAGCTTGAACCCCTTGGAAGGGACCCAGTACTTC.

V gene TRBV29-1 combines with J gene TRBJ1-1; unclear D gene. The CDR3 sequence is 15 residues long. V was clipped by 0 bases and J by 1 base, with 12 bases between them. CDR1 and CDR2 (germline): SQVTM, ANQGSEA. CDR3 sequence: CSVEDRFGPNTEAFF. DNA of the CDR3: TGCAGCGTTGAAGATCGATTTGGGCCGAACACTGAAGCTTTCTTT.

The rearrangement links TRBV12-3 or TRBV12-4 to TRBJ2-7; D not certain. The CDR3 is 11 amino acids. Trimming took 3 bases from V and 5 from J, leaving 5 bases between them. The CDR3 loop is CASSFSDEQYF. For the CDR3, the DNA is TGTGCCAGCAGTTTCTCGGACGAGCAGTACTTC.

This clonotype was counted ten times or more. The chain joins TRBV29-1 to TRBJ2-1, with a tentative D call TRBD2 (5 bases). Germline assignment: CDR1 SQVTM and CDR2 ANQGSEA. The CDR3 runs to 11 residues. V shed 4 bases and J shed 9 bases, with 10 bases lying between them. The CDR3 coding sequence is TGCAGCGTTGTTAGGGAGACTGAGCAGTTCTTC. This sequence encodes CSVVRETEQFF.

This chain joins TRBV13 and TRBJ1-1; TRBD1 is a possible D gene (5 bases). Between the trimmed V and J ends, which lost 4 bases and 5 bases, there was a span of 14 bases. This CDR3 is built from 14 residues. In germline, CDR1 is PRHDT, CDR2 FYEKMQ (reference sequence). Here the CDR3 reads CASSSRPGETEAFF. DNA for the CDR3: TGTGCCAGCAGCTCCCGTCCGGGGGAGACTGAAGCTTTCTTT.

By proportion, this clonotype is medium-sized. The chain recombines TRBV7-6 with TRBJ2-1; TRBD1 matches at 8 bases. Looked up from germline, CDR1 is SGHVS and CDR2 is FNYEAQ. The CDR3 extends over 15 amino acids. The J segment lost 0 bases and the V segment lost 5 bases, leaving 3 bases of the junction unmatched. In nucleotides, the CDR3 is TGTGCCAGCAGCGTGGGACAGGTCTCCTACAATGAGCAGTTCTTC. This encodes CASSVGQVSYNEQFF.